The 20 T cell receptor beta chains in this list originate from one sample, sequenced in a study of blood T cell repertoires in COVID-19. Profiled with immunoSEQ multiplex PCR; TCRdb holds only in-frame clones, not every one. The sample records some 270,000 clones, roughly 88% being singletons. Specimen: peripheral blood. These receptors all come from a human donor with COVID-19, enrolled during active disease. The donor label of this sample is uncertain.

This clone was counted between two and nine times. V and J are TRBV11-2 and TRBJ2-2; 7 nucleotides align to TRBD1. Germline V gene data show CDR1 as SGHAT and CDR2 as FQNNGV. The J segment lost 3 bases and the V segment lost 5 bases, leaving 6 bases of the junction unmatched. The CDR3 sequence is 15 residues long. The DNA of the CDR3 is TGTGCCAGCAGCCTCAGGGGGTGGGACACCGGGGAGCTGTTTTTT. Translation gives CASSLRGWDTGELFF.

The J gene is TRBJ1-1, the V gene TRBV28; D gene unclear. V dropped 6 bases and J dropped 2 bases, with 16 bases sitting between them. This CDR3 region has 15 residues. CDR1 and CDR2 from the germline V gene are MDHEN and SYDVKM. Written as DNA, the CDR3 is TGTGCCAGCAGCCACCCGGGGAGAGCCAACACTGAAGCTTTCTTT. It is translated as CASSHPGRANTEAFF.

The chain links TRBV9 to TRBJ1-3; D unclear. CDR3 length: 16 amino acids. Deletions cut 0 bases from V and 0 bases from J, with 10 bases between. The germline gives CDR1 SGDLS, CDR2 YYNGEE. The CDR3 reads CASSVGPVNSGNTIYF. CDR3 nucleotides: TGTGCCAGCAGCGTAGGCCCGGTTAACTCTGGAAACACCATATATTTT.

The chain carries TRBV5-6 and TRBJ2-2; D remains unclear. Trimming removed 4 bases at V and 1 base at J, with 8 bases between. The CDR3 runs to 14 residues. The V gene's germline CDR1 is SGHDT and CDR2 YYEEEE. The CDR3: CASSLLRNTGELFF. The DNA of the CDR3 is TGTGCCAGCAGCCTGCTGCGGAACACCGGGGAGCTGTTTTTT.

This clone was observed once. This chain joins TRBV5-1 and TRBJ1-3; D is perhaps TRBD1 (6 bases). Deletions cut 5 bases from V and 0 bases from J, with 9 bases between. The CDR3 is 14 residues long. Looked up from germline, CDR1 is SGHRS and CDR2 is YFSETQ. In DNA form, the CDR3 reads TGCGCCAGCAGGGACAGTTCCTCTGGAAACACCATATATTTT. It translates to CASRDSSSGNTIYF.

This clone was detected once. This chain links TRBV6-5 with TRBJ2-3; tentatively, D is TRBD2 (5 bases). This CDR3 comprises 15 residues. V was shortened by 5 bases and J by 0 bases, with 12 bases between the two germline ends. The germline gives CDR1 MNHEY, CDR2 SVGAGI. In DNA, the CDR3 is TGTGCCAGCAGTCCCACCTGGACTAGCACAGATACGCAGTATTTT. Translated: CASSPTWTSTDTQYF.

This chain joins TRBV5-6 and TRBJ1-6, with 8 bases fitting TRBD1. The CDR3 sequence is 15 residues long. J lost 3 bases, V lost 10 bases, and 9 bases had no gene match. Germline V CDR1 and CDR2: SGHDT, YYEEEE. Written as DNA, the CDR3 is TGTGCCGGTGGAACCAGGGGGCTCTATAATTCACCCCTCCACTTT. Translating it yields CAGGTRGLYNSPLHF. Full variable domain (rest looked up from reference TRBV5-6 and TRBJ1-6): DAGVTQSPTHLIKTRGQQVTLRCSPKSGHDTVSWYQQALGQGPQFIFQYYEEEERQRGNFPDRFSGHQFPNYSSELNVNALLLGDSALYLCAGGTRGLYNSPLHFGNGTRLTVT.

This clone was seen once. The V gene is TRBV19, the J gene TRBJ1-5; 7 positions match TRBD1. CDR1 and CDR2 from the germline V gene are LNHDA and SQIVND (reference sequence). Trimming cost V 6 bases and J 6 bases; bases outside gene matches: 5. This CDR3 is 13 amino acids long. CDR3 nucleotides: TGTGCCAGTAGGGTACAGGGGACTCAGCCCCAGCATTTT. It is translated as CASRVQGTQPQHF. The variable domain in full, completed from reference TRBV19 and TRBJ1-5, reads DGGITQSPKYLFRKEGQNVTLSCEQNLNHDAMYWYRQDPGQGLRLIYYSQIVNDFQKGDIAEGYSVSREKKESFPLTVTSAQKNPTAFYLCASRVQGTQPQHFGDGTRLSIL.

The genes are TRBV3-1 (or the pseudogene TRBV3-2) and TRBJ1-6; D remains ambiguous. V dropped 0 bases and J dropped 9 bases, with 9 bases sitting between them. CDR1 is LGHDT, CDR2 YNNKEL, per germline (reference sequence). CDR3 length: 14 residues. The CDR3 loop reads CASSQDWRVSPLHF. The DNA of the CDR3 is TGTGCCAGCAGCCAAGATTGGAGGGTTTCACCCCTCCACTTT.

The chain combines TRBV25-1 with TRBJ2-7, with a possible D match to TRBD1 (5 bases). CDR3 length: 13 residues. Trimming stripped 6 bases from V and 3 bases from J, with 12 bases between. Germline V gene data show CDR1 as MGHDK and CDR2 as SYGVNS. The DNA of the CDR3 is TGTGCCAGCAGGGGGCCCGCTGGCTACGAGCAGTACTTC. It encodes CASRGPAGYEQYF.

The chain employs TRBV3-1 (or the pseudogene TRBV3-2) and TRBJ2-7, with 9 bases matching TRBD2. The junction had 4 bases not matched to a gene; V was cut back by 4 bases and J by 0 bases. The CDR3 runs to 15 residues. Germline V gene lookup returns CDR1 LGHDT and CDR2 YNNKEL (reference sequence). CDR3 coding DNA: TGTGCCAGCAGCCCGACTAGCGGAAGCTCCTACGAGCAGTACTTC. Its protein is CASSPTSGSSYEQYF.

The chain employs TRBV2 and TRBJ1-5; D call uncertain. This CDR3 has 13 residues. Trimming pared 5 bases from V and 5 bases from J, leaving 10 bases between. The germline V gene has CDR1 SNHLY and CDR2 FYNNEI. The CDR3 protein is CASSFQVDQPQHF. The CDR3 region has the DNA TGTGCCAGCAGTTTCCAGGTTGATCAGCCCCAGCATTTT.

This clone was seen more than once but under ten times. V gene TRBV25-1 combines with J gene TRBJ2-2, with a tentative D call TRBD2 (5 bases). Trimming shortened V by 3 bases and J by 9 bases, and 17 bases separated the two germline ends. The CDR3 spans 15 residues. CDR1 and CDR2 (germline): MGHDK, SYGVNS. CDR3 sequence (DNA): TGTGCCAGCAGTGATACTAGAGGTGGAGTCCGGGAGCTGTTTTTT. This sequence encodes CASSDTRGGVRELFF.

The genes are TRBV29-1 and TRBJ2-1, with TRBD1 as a possible D gene (6 bases). From germline, CDR1 is SQVTM and CDR2 ANQGSEA. The CDR3 has 13 amino acids. With 6 bases removed from V and 12 bases from J, the gap between germline ends came to 21 bases. This CDR3 is CSVSVGVQGGQFF. CDR3 DNA sequence: TGCAGCGTCTCGGTAGGAGTCCAAGGGGGGCAGTTCTTC.

This clone was recorded once. The chain combines TRBV29-1 with TRBJ2-2; 9 bases map to TRBD2. The junction had 6 bases not matched to a gene; V was cut back by 7 bases and J by 6 bases. Germline values: CDR1 SQVTM, CDR2 ANQGSEA. The CDR3 covers 13 residues. The CDR3 bases are TGCAGCGCCGGAGAGCGGGGGGCCGGGGAGCTGTTTTTT. This encodes CSAGERGAGELFF.

The chain has TRBV3-1 (or the pseudogene TRBV3-2) and TRBJ2-1; maybe TRBD1 (6 bases). The CDR3 covers 12 residues. Germline CDR1 and CDR2: LGHDT and YNNKEL (reference sequence). V lost 4 bases and J 10 bases, leaving 11 bases between the germline ends. The CDR3 sequence is CASSRQEWEQFF. The CDR3 coding sequence is TGTGCCAGCAGCCGACAGGAATGGGAGCAGTTCTTC.

This chain uses TRBV12-5 with TRBJ1-1, with D perhaps TRBD1 (5 bases). The CDR3 runs to 14 residues. Germline CDR1 and CDR2: LGHNT and FRNRAP. V was trimmed by 1 base and J by 5 bases, leaving 11 bases between them. In nucleotides, the CDR3 is TGTGCTAGTGGTTTGGAAAGGGGAGGGACTGAAGCTTTCTTT. Translation: CASGLERGGTEAFF.

The V gene is TRBV29-1, the J gene TRBJ2-3; a possible D gene is TRBD2 (6 bases). Germline-derived CDR1 and CDR2 are SQVTM and ANQGSEA. This CDR3 has 13 amino acids. Trimming cost V 5 bases and J 0 bases, with 9 bases left between them. CDR3 in DNA: TGCAGCGTTCGCGGGATGAGCACAGATACGCAGTATTTT. This sequence encodes CSVRGMSTDTQYF.

The rearrangement joins TRBV11-3 to TRBJ1-1, with D unresolved. CDR1 and CDR2 (germline): SGHNT, YENEEA. V shed 10 bases and J shed 7 bases, with 13 bases lying between them. This CDR3 has 11 amino acids. The CDR3: CAIKDGNEAFF. The DNA for the CDR3 is TGTGCCATCAAGGACGGGAATGAAGCTTTCTTT.

This chain connects TRBV5-6 to TRBJ2-7; D not resolved. Between the trimmed V and J ends, which lost 5 bases and 6 bases, there was a span of 15 bases. Germline CDR1 SGHDT, CDR2 YYEEEE. CDR3 length: 13 amino acids. The CDR3 here is CASSYPTRVEQYF. CDR3 DNA: TGTGCCAGCAGTTACCCTACCCGGGTCGAGCAGTACTTC.